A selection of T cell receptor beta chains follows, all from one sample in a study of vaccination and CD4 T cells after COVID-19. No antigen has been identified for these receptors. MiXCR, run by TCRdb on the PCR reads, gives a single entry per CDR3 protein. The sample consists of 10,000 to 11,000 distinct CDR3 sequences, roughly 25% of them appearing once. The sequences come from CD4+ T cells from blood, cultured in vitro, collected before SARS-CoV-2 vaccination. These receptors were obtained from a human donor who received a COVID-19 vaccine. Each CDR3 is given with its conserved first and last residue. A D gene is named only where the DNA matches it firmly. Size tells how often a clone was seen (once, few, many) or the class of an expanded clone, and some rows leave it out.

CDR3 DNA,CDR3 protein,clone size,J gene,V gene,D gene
TGTGCCAGCACCGCCCGGGGTTGGGATAACTATGGCTACACCTTC,CASTARGWDNYGYTF,.,TRBJ1-2,TRBV9,.
TGCGCCAGCAGCTTAGTGGTTCCCTACGAGCAGTACTTC,CASSLVVPYEQYF,.,TRBJ2-7,TRBV5-1,.
TGTGCCACCAGCAGAGATTTCGGGGGTGGCGAGTACGAGCAGTACTTC,CATSRDFGGGEYEQYF,medium-sized,TRBJ2-7,TRBV15,.
TGCAGTGCTAGAGATTTGGCTAGGTATAGATCAGATACGCAGTATTTT,CSARDLARYRSDTQYF,.,TRBJ2-3,TRBV20-1,.
TGTGCCAGCAGTTTATATCCAGGACCAGTAGACTCTGGGGCCAACGTCCTGACTTTC,CASSLYPGPVDSGANVLTF,few,TRBJ2-6,TRBV27,.
TGTGCCAGCAGCACGGGACTAGCGGGAGCCAAAAACATTCAGTACTTC,CASSTGLAGAKNIQYF,.,TRBJ2-4,TRBV5-4,TRBD2
TGTGCCAGCAGTTACCCCCGTGGGACAGGGAACAGTGGGGCCAACGTCCTGACTTTC,CASSYPRGTGNSGANVLTF,.,TRBJ2-6,TRBV6-5,TRBD1
TGTGCCAGTAGTATACAAGCGGGGGTCCTTACTAGCACAGATACGCAGTATTTT,CASSIQAGVLTSTDTQYF,.,TRBJ2-3,TRBV19,TRBD2
TGTGCCAGCTCGGGACGGGGGGGATATGGCAATCAGCCCCAGCATTTT,CASSGRGGYGNQPQHF,.,TRBJ1-5,TRBV2,.
TGTGCCAGCAGTCGGGATGAGGGGAGTACTGAAGCTTTCTTT,CASSRDEGSTEAFF,few,TRBJ1-1,TRBV6-1,.
TGTGCCAGCAGTGAGGACAGGGGCTATGGCTACACCTTC,CASSEDRGYGYTF,.,TRBJ1-2,TRBV2,TRBD1
TGTGCCACCTGTCTAGGGCGGAACCAAGAGACCCAGTACTTC,CATCLGRNQETQYF,.,TRBJ2-5,TRBV10-3,.
TGCAGTGCTAGCCCCGGACAGGGGGCTTTAGATACGCAGTATTTT,CSASPGQGALDTQYF,medium-sized,TRBJ2-3,TRBV20-1,TRBD1
TGTGCCAGCAGCCCTCAACTAGCGGGGGACAATGAGCAGCTCTTC,CASSPQLAGDNEQLF,.,TRBJ2-1,TRBV7-2,TRBD2
TGTGCCAGCGTGCCAGGGATGAACACTGAAGCTTTCTTT,CASVPGMNTEAFF,.,TRBJ1-1,TRBV25-1,.
TGTGCCAGCAAGGGGGTGGGGGGGGCCATTTATGGTGAGCAGTTCTTC,CASKGVGGAIYGEQFF,once,TRBJ2-1,TRBV11-3,.
TGTGCCAGCAGCTCTAGGAATGAGCAGTTCTTC,CASSSRNEQFF,few,TRBJ2-1,TRBV7-9,.
TGTGCCTGGACCGGACAGGGGGGTACCGGGGAGCTGTTTTTT,CAWTGQGGTGELFF,.,TRBJ2-2,TRBV30,TRBD1
TGTGCCAGCAGTACTCTCCAGGGGCTCTCTGGAAACACCATATATTTT,CASSTLQGLSGNTIYF,few,TRBJ1-3,TRBV6-1,.
TGTGCCGGGGCCAGGGGCTCTGGAAACACCATATATTTT,CAGARGSGNTIYF,.,TRBJ1-3,TRBV7-2,.
TGTGCTAGTGGGCATTCGGGGGAGGGCACAGATACGCAGTATTTT,CASGHSGEGTDTQYF,.,TRBJ2-3,TRBV12-5,.
TGCGCCAGCAGCTTGGAGGCGCTCCCGAACACTGAAGCTTTCTTT,CASSLEALPNTEAFF,once,TRBJ1-1,TRBV5-1,.
TGCGCCAGCAGGGGCGGGGGGGCCAGGGATACGCAGTATTTT,CASRGGGARDTQYF,few,TRBJ2-3,TRBV5-1,TRBD2
TGTGCCAGCAGCTTAGAGGGGTTGACGTTCGGCTACACCTTC,CASSLEGLTFGYTF,.,TRBJ1-2,TRBV11-3,.
TGCGCCAGCATTTTGCGGCGGGGGGTCAAACTAGAGACCCAGTACTTC,CASILRRGVKLETQYF,few,TRBJ2-5,TRBV5-1,TRBD2
TGCGCCAGCAGCTTTTCGACAGGGGGCAGTGGAAACACCATATATTTT,CASSFSTGGSGNTIYF,.,TRBJ1-3,TRBV5-1,TRBD1
TGCAGTGCTGGGGGGCCCTCCCCCGGCCCTGAAGCTTTCTTT,CSAGGPSPGPEAFF,few,TRBJ1-1,TRBV20-1,.
TGTGCCAGCAGCTTATTAACGACGACAGGGTGGCAAGAGACCCAGTACTTC,CASSLLTTTGWQETQYF,.,TRBJ2-5,TRBV5-8,TRBD1
TGTGCCAGCAGTTACCAGGACAGGGTTGAAGCTTTCTTT,CASSYQDRVEAFF,.,TRBJ1-1,TRBV6-5,TRBD1
TGTGCCAGCAGTGACTACAGGGGCAGTGGCTACACCTTC,CASSDYRGSGYTF,once,TRBJ1-2,TRBV12-3/TRBV12-4,TRBD1
TGTGCCAGCAGTTTCTCAGATACGCAGTATTTT,CASSFSDTQYF,few,TRBJ2-3,TRBV6-2/TRBV6-3,.
TGTGCCAGCAGAGGGCGGGGGAGTAAAAACGCAGATACGCAGTATTTT,CASRGRGSKNADTQYF,few,TRBJ2-3,TRBV21-1,.
TGTGCCAGCAGCCAGGGAGCGGGGGGCATCGGCGAGACCCAGTACTTC,CASSQGAGGIGETQYF,.,TRBJ2-5,TRBV3-1,TRBD2
TGCAGTGCTAGTAACAGGGGGGAAGGGCGAGCTTTCTTT,CSASNRGEGRAFF,.,TRBJ1-1,TRBV20-1,TRBD1
TGTGCCAGCTCACCACCAGGAGAGTACCATGAGCAGTTCTTC,CASSPPGEYHEQFF,once,TRBJ2-1,TRBV18,.
TGTGCCAGCAGTGTCTCCAGGACTTATGGCTACACCTTC,CASSVSRTYGYTF,.,TRBJ1-2,TRBV6-1,.
TGTGCCTGGAGTAACACCTTAGCCTATAATTCACCCCTCCACTTT,CAWSNTLAYNSPLHF,.,TRBJ1-6,TRBV30,.
TGCAGTGCTAGAGTGAGGACGCGGGGGAGGAACGAGCAGTACTTC,CSARVRTRGRNEQYF,.,TRBJ2-7,TRBV20-1,TRBD2
TGTGCCAGCAGCTCGGGACAGGGGGCGCGGCAGGGCTCCTGCGAGCAGTACTTC,CASSSGQGARQGSCEQYF,.,TRBJ2-7,TRBV5-4,TRBD1
TGCGCCAGCAGCTTGGTTGGGGACGGCTACACCTTC,CASSLVGDGYTF,.,TRBJ1-2,TRBV5-1,.
TGCAGTGCCCGGACAGGTGCCTATGGCTACACCTTC,CSARTGAYGYTF,.,TRBJ1-2,TRBV20-1,TRBD1
TGTGCCAGCTTAAGGGCTGGTGGCTACACCTTC,CASLRAGGYTF,.,TRBJ1-2,TRBV6-1,.
TGTGCTAGTGGTTTGGACCTGGCCTCTCGAGGGCCAGATACGCAGTATTTT,CASGLDLASRGPDTQYF,few,TRBJ2-3,TRBV12-5,.
TGTGCCATCAGAGAGGCCAGGGGGAGTAATTCACCCCTCCACTTT,CAIREARGSNSPLHF,.,TRBJ1-6,TRBV10-3,TRBD1
TGCGCCAGCAGTTTACAGGGGCCTCCCAATAATTCACCCCTCCACTTT,CASSLQGPPNNSPLHF,few,TRBJ1-6,TRBV5-1,TRBD1
TGTGCCAGCAGTGAGGCTGGGGGTCTAATGTTTTTT,CASSEAGGLMFF,few,TRBJ1-4,TRBV6-1,.
TGCAGTGCTAGAGAGAAGATCACGCAGTATTTT,CSAREKITQYF,.,TRBJ2-3,TRBV20-1,.
TGTGCCAGCACCGCCAGGGGTACTAATGAAAAACTGTTTTTT,CASTARGTNEKLFF,few,TRBJ1-4,TRBV6-1,.
TGCAGTGCTAGAGTCGGCAGGGGGTATGAAAAACTGTTTTTT,CSARVGRGYEKLFF,.,TRBJ1-4,TRBV20-1,TRBD1
TGTGCCAGCAGTAATCTCTACGAGCAGTACTTC,CASSNLYEQYF,few,TRBJ2-7,TRBV6-1,.
TGTGCCAGTCATAAAACAGGGGGGACCCGGGAGACCCAGTACTTC,CASHKTGGTRETQYF,few,TRBJ2-5,TRBV19,TRBD1
TGCGCCAGCAGCGCCCGGACGGCAACTAATGAAAAACTGTTTTTT,CASSARTATNEKLFF,.,TRBJ1-4,TRBV5-1,.